What follows describes a single TCR beta chain. Its antigen is currently unknown. Time point indicated: newly diagnosed GD, antithyroid drugs for less than 3 months. Making the TCR library involved RNA that had been extracted from PBMCs. Arm-PCR of CDR3 regions and iRepertoire HTBI primers were used to build TCR beta libraries. TCRdb called the multiplex PCR reads again in MiXCR, with one record for every CDR3 protein. This repertoire shows 510,000 or so distinct CDR3 sequences, 12% found once; its top ten account for approximately 9%. The data are from a study of regulatory T cells in long-lasting Graves disease. Findings of the study overall: Persistent Graves' patients had lower TCR diversity than newly diagnosed ones.

Germline CDR1 and CDR2: SEHNR and FQNEAQ (reference sequence). The CDR3 consists of 13 residues. V dropped 7 bases and J dropped 12; count of bases not matched to a gene: 11. These data were also filed under a second study, of T cells in Graves' hyperthyroidism and ophthalmopathy.

Here the sequenced sample was peripheral blood mononuclear cells (PBMCs), taken at new diagnosis, from a patient treated with antithyroid drugs. The V gene is TRBV7-9, the J gene TRBJ2-1; 8 bases are a match to TRBD1. This TCR came from a woman younger than 45 with Graves disease. The CDR3 DNA reads TGTGCCAGCACGGGGGTCAGGGGGCGTAGGCAGTTCTTC. It codes for CASTGVRGRRQFF.